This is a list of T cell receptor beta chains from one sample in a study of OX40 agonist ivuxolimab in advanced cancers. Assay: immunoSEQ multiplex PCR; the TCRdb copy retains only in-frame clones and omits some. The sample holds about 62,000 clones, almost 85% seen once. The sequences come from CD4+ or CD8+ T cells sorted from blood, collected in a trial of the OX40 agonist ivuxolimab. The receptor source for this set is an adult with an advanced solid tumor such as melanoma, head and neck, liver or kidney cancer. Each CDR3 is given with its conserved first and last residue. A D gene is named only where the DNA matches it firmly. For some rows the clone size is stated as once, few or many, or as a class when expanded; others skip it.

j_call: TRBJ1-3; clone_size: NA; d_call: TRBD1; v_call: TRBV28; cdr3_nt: TGTGCCAGCATCCCCTCCGGGACAGGGGGCGGAAACACCATATATTTT; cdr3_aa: CASIPSGTGGGNTIYF
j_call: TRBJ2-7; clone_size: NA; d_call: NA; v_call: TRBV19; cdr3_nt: TGTGCCAGTAGTCCCGCCGGGACCTCCTACGAGCAGTACTTC; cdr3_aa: CASSPAGTSYEQYF
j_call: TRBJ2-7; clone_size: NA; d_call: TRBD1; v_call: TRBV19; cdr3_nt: TGTGCCAGTAGAGTTGCCCCAGGGGGCTCCTACGAGCAGTACTTC; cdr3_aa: CASRVAPGGSYEQYF
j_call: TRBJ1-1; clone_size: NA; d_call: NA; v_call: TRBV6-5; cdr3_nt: TGTGCCAGCGCGTTAGTGGGCCCTGCGGGCACTGAAGCTTTCTTT; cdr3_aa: CASALVGPAGTEAFF
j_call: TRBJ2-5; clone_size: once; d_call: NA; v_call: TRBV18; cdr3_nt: TGTGCCAGCTCACCGCCAGCCCAAGAGGCCCAGTACTTC; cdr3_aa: CASSPPAQEAQYF
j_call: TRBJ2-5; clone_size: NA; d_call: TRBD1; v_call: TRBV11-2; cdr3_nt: TGTGCCAGCAGCTTGTGGCAGGGGGCGAGAGAGACCCAGTACTTC; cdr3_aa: CASSLWQGARETQYF
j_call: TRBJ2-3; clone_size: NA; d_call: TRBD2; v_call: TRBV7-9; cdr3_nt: TGTGCCAGCAGCCCTTGGACTAGCGGGAGTGCAGATACGCAGTATTTT; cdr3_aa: CASSPWTSGSADTQYF
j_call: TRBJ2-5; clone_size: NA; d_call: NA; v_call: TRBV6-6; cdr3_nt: TGTGCCAGCAGTGGCAATGCTTTTACTAGCCGAGAGACCCAGTACTTC; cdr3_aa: CASSGNAFTSRETQYF
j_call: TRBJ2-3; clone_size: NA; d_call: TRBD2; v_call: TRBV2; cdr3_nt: TGTGCCAGCAGTATGGGGGGGAATACGCAGTATTTT; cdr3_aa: CASSMGGNTQYF
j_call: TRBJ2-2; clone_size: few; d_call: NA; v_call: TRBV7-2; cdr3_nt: TGTGCCAACCGGCAGTCCGGGGCCACCGGGGAGCTGTTTTTT; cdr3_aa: CANRQSGATGELFF
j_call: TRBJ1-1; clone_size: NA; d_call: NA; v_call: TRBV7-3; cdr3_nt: TGTGCCAGCAGCTTAAATGGTTTCATGAACACTGAAGCTTTCTTT; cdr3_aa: CASSLNGFMNTEAFF
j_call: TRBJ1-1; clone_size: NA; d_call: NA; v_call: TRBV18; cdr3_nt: TGTGCCAGCTCACCACCGACGGCGGGCGCTTTCTTT; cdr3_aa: CASSPPTAGAFF
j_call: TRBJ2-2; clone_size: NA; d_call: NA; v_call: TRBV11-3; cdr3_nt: TGTGCCAGCAGCCGAAGCACCGGGGAGCTGTTTTTT; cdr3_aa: CASSRSTGELFF
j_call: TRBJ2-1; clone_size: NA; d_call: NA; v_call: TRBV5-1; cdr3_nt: TGCGCCAGCAGCCTCGCCCCCGGGACACAGTACAATGAGCAGTTCTTC; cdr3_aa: CASSLAPGTQYNEQFF
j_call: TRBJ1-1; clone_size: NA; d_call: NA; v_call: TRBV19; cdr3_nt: TGTGCCAGTAGTACGCAGGGCTGGAACACTGAAGCTTTCTTT; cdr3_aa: CASSTQGWNTEAFF
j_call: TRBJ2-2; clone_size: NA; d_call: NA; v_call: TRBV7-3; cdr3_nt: TGTGCCAGCAGCCAGAACGGGCTGAAGGGGGCCGGGGAGCTGTTTTTT; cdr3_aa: CASSQNGLKGAGELFF
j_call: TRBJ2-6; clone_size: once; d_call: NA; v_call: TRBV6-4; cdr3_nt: TGTGCCAGCAGTGACTCAGGCTCCTCTGGGGCCAACGTCCTGACTTTC; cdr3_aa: CASSDSGSSGANVLTF
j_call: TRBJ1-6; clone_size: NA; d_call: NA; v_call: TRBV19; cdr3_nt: TGTGCCAGTACTGGGGGATGGAATTCACCCCTCCACTTT; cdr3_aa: CASTGGWNSPLHF
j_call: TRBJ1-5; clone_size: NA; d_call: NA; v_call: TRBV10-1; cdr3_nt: TGCGCCAGCAGCTCAGGGGCTATTAATCAGCCCCAGCATTTT; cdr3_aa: CASSSGAINQPQHF
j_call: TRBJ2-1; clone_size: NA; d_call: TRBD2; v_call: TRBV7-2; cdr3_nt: TGTGCCAGCAGCTTTAGCGGGGGCCCCTACAATGAGCAGTTCTTC; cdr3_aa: CASSFSGGPYNEQFF
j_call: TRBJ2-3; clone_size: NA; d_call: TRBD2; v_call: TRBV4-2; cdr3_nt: TGTGCCAGCAGCGAAGGCGGCGGGAGAAAGGAAGATACGCAGTATTTT; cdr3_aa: CASSEGGGRKEDTQYF
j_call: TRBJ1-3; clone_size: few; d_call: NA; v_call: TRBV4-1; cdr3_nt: TGCGCCAGCAGCCAAGACGACAGCTGGTCTGGAAACACCATATATTTT; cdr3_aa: CASSQDDSWSGNTIYF
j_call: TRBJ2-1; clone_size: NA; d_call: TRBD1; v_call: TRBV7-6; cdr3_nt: TGTGCCAGCAGACCGGGACAGAGCTCCTACAATGAGCAGTTCTTC; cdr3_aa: CASRPGQSSYNEQFF
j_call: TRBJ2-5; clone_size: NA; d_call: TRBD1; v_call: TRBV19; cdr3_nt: TGTGCCAGTAACCTCGGGACAGGGGCTCGAGAGACCCAGTACTTC; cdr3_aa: CASNLGTGARETQYF
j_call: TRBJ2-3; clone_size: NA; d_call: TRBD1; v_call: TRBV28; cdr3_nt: TGTGCCAGCAGTTTACAACGGGACAGTAGCACAGATACGCAGTATTTT; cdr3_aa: CASSLQRDSSTDTQYF
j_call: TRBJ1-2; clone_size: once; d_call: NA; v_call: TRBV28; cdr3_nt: TGTGCCAGCAGTTCACGGTCATACGAGGGAGTAGATGGCTACACCTTC; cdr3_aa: CASSSRSYEGVDGYTF
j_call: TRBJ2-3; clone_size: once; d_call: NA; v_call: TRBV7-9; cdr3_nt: TGTGCCAGCAGCTTAGTGGGGGCAGATACGCAGTATTTT; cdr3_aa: CASSLVGADTQYF
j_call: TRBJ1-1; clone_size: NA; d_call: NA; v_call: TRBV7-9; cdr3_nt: TGTGCCAGCAGCTCGGTCGGGGGCAGTGAAGCTTTCTTT; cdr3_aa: CASSSVGGSEAFF
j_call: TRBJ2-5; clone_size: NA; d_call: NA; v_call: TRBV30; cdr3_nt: TGTGCCTGGAGTCCTGGGCGAGAGACCCAGTACTTC; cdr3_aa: CAWSPGRETQYF
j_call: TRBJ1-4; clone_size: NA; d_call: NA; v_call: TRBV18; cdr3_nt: TGTGCCAGCTCACCACCGAACGAGGGAAATAGAAATGAAAAACTGTTTTTT; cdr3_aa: CASSPPNEGNRNEKLFF
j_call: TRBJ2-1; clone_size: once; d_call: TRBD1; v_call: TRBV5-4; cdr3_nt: TGTGCCAGCAGCCACCGGGACAGGAAAAATGAGCAGTTCTTC; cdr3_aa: CASSHRDRKNEQFF
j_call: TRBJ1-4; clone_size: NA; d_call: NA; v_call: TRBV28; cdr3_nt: TGTGCCAGCAGTCGTCTAGGGGAAGGGGGTGAAAAACTGTTTTTT; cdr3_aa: CASSRLGEGGEKLFF
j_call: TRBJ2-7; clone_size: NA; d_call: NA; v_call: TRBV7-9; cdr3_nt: TGTGCCAGCAGCCCATCGGGGTGGACCTCCTACGAGCAGTACTTC; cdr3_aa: CASSPSGWTSYEQYF
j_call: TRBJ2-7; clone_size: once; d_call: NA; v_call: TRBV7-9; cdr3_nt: TGTGCCAGCAGCTTAGGGGACCTCTACGAGCAGTACTTC; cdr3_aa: CASSLGDLYEQYF
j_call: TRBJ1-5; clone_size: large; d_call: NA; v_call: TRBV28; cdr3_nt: TGTGCCAGCAGTTTGTTGGCGGGAGATCAGCCCCAGCATTTT; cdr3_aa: CASSLLAGDQPQHF
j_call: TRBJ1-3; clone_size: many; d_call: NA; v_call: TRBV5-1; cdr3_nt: TGCGCCAGCAGCTTGGCGTCGGTAGGGGTTGGAAACACCATATATTTT; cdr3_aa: CASSLASVGVGNTIYF
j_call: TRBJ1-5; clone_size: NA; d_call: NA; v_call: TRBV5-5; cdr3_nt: TGTGCCAGCAGCGGGGGGGTGTTCGACAATCAGCCCCAGCATTTT; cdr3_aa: CASSGGVFDNQPQHF
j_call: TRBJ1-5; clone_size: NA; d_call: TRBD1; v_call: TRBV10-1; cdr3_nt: TGCGCCAGGGACTGGGACAGGGTGGGTACAAATCAGCCCCAGCATTTT; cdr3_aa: CARDWDRVGTNQPQHF
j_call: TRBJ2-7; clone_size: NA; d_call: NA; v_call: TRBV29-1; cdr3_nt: TGCAGCGTGGCCGGACACTCAAGGTCCTACGAGCAGTACTTC; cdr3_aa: CSVAGHSRSYEQYF
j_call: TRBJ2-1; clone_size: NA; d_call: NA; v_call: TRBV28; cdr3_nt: TGTGCCAGCAGACCCAACGCCGCATGGGAGCAGTTCTTC; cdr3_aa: CASRPNAAWEQFF
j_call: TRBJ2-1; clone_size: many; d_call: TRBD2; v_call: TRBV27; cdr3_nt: TGTGCCAGCAGTCTCTCTGCGGGAGTTGATGAGCAGTTCTTC; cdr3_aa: CASSLSAGVDEQFF
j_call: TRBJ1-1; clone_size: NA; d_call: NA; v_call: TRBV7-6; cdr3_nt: TGTGCCAGCAGCCTATGGGACGGCACTGAAGCTTTCTTT; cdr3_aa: CASSLWDGTEAFF
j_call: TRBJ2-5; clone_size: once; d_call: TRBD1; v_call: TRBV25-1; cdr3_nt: TGTGCCAGCAGTCCATGGACAGGGGGAGAGACCCAGTACTTC; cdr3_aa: CASSPWTGGETQYF